The 25 T cell receptor beta chains reported below all come from one sample, sequenced in a study of technical replicates of blood from a handful of donors. The repertoire was sequenced with immunoSEQ multiplex PCR; TCRdb's copy has only in-frame clones and lacks some. Of fewer than 100,000 clones in the sample, around 97% were seen once. What was sequenced was T cells isolated from PBMCs. These receptors came from a human donor in good health.

This chain joins TRBV11-2 and TRBJ1-1; 7 bases match TRBD1. This CDR3 comprises 13 residues. CDR1 and CDR2 from the germline V gene are SGHAT and FQNNGV. V lost 2 bases to trimming and J lost 5 bases; unmatched junction nucleotides: 2. In DNA form, the CDR3 reads TGTGCCAGCAGCTTACAGGGGGGTACTGAAGCTTTCTTT. Translating gives CASSLQGGTEAFF.

The chain links TRBV28 to TRBJ1-1, with TRBD1 matching 8 bases. Germline trimming cut 6 bases from V and 6 bases from J; bases unmatched to any gene: 21. Germline-derived CDR1 and CDR2 are MDHEN and SYDVKM. The CDR3 has 18 residues. For the CDR3, the DNA is TGTGCCAGCAGCCCCGCTTTCCGGACAGGGAATAGTGGCCCTGAAGCTTTCTTT. It yields the protein CASSPAFRTGNSGPEAFF.

This clone was seen once. The chain recombines TRBV7-9 with TRBJ1-4; unclear D gene. V lost 10 bases, J lost 0 bases, and 18 bases lay in between. Germline V lookup: CDR1 SEHNR, CDR2 FQNEAQ (reference sequence). The CDR3 has 16 residues. This chain's CDR3 is CATNQVPYATNEKLFF. The CDR3 DNA follows: TGTGCCACCAACCAGGTTCCCTATGCAACTAATGAAAAACTGTTTTTT. Supplemented by reference TRBV7-9 and TRBJ1-4, the full variable domain reads DTGVSQNPRHKITKRGQNVTFRCDPISEHNRLYWYRQTLGQGPEFLTYFQNEAQLEKSRLLSDRFSAERPKGSFSTLEIQRTEQGDSAMYLCATNQVPYATNEKLFFGSGTQLSVL.

V usage is TRBV30 and J usage is TRBJ2-5; possible D gene TRBD2, 5 bases. CDR1 and CDR2 (germline): GTSNPN, SVGIG (reference sequence). V was pared by 7 bases and J by 4 bases, with 28 bases between. This CDR3 spans 17 amino acids. CDR3 in amino acids: CASANSFGPSIAETQYF. The DNA for the CDR3 is TGTGCCTCAGCCAACTCGTTCGGCCCTAGCATCGCAGAGACCCAGTACTTC.

V is TRBV6-1 and J is TRBJ1-2, with 7 positions matching TRBD1. The CDR3 sequence is 13 residues long. The V and J ends lost 2 bases and 8 bases, in that order; junction bases with no gene match: 5. Per the germline V gene, CDR1 is MNHNS and CDR2 is SASEGT. The CDR3 DNA reads as TGTGCCAGCAGTGAAACAGGGGATTACGGCTACACCTTC. Protein: CASSETGDYGYTF.

Note on this clone: The junction does not match germline at one end; this may be a read error. The chain recombines TRBV7-7 with TRBJ2-5; 13 bases agree with TRBD2. The length of the CDR3 is 16 residues. CDR1 and CDR2 from the germline V gene are SSHAT and FNYEAQ (reference sequence). CDR3: CASSVLAGGPRETQYF. CDR3 DNA: TGTGCTAGCAGCGTACTAGCGGGGGGGCCTCGGGAGACCCAGTACTTC.

This chain links TRBV19 with TRBJ2-1, with D possibly TRBD2 on 6 matching bases. With 1 base removed from V and 5 bases from J, the gap between germline ends came to 18 bases. This CDR3 spans 17 amino acids. The V gene's germline CDR1 is LNHDA and CDR2 SQIVND (reference sequence). The CDR3 here is CASSIGRVRRGNNEQFF. The CDR3 DNA follows: TGTGCCAGTAGTATAGGGCGGGTCCGGCGGGGAAACAATGAGCAGTTCTTC.

The chain uses TRBV4-1 and TRBJ2-1; 10 nucleotides agree with TRBD2. CDR1 and CDR2 from the germline V gene are MGHRA and YSYEKL. V shed 4 bases, J shed 4 bases, and the junction held 10 bases outside the gene matches. The length of the CDR3 is 17 residues. The CDR3 sequence is CASSPTQGLASYNEQFF. For the CDR3, the DNA is TGCGCCAGCAGCCCTACACAGGGACTAGCGAGTTACAATGAGCAGTTCTTC.

The genes are TRBV7-9 and TRBJ1-2; no clear D. Germline values: CDR1 SEHNR, CDR2 FQNEAQ (reference sequence). CDR3 size: 15 residues. Trimming pared 1 base from V and 2 bases from J, leaving 11 bases between. The CDR3 sequence is CASSLGPGLNYGYTF. CDR3 coding DNA: TGTGCCAGCAGCTTAGGTCCAGGCCTAAACTATGGCTACACCTTC. Full variable domain (remainder filled in from reference TRBV7-9 and TRBJ1-2): DTGVSQNPRHKITKRGQNVTFRCDPISEHNRLYWYRQTLGQGPEFLTYFQNEAQLEKSRLLSDRFSAERPKGSFSTLEIQRTEQGDSAMYLCASSLGPGLNYGYTFGSGTRLTVV.

The chain links TRBV7-9 to TRBJ2-1; 10 positions match TRBD2. The CDR3 runs to 19 residues. Germline loops: CDR1 SEHNR, CDR2 FQNEAQ (reference sequence). Unmatched junction bases numbered 10, after V lost 1 base and J lost 1 base. DNA for the CDR3: TGTGCCAGCAGCTTAGGGCTAGCGGGAGTTTTAAGGTCCTACAATGAGCAGTTCTTC. Amino acids: CASSLGLAGVLRSYNEQFF. Combining the CDR3 with reference TRBV7-9 and TRBJ2-1 gives the whole variable domain DTGVSQNPRHKITKRGQNVTFRCDPISEHNRLYWYRQTLGQGPEFLTYFQNEAQLEKSRLLSDRFSAERPKGSFSTLEIQRTEQGDSAMYLCASSLGLAGVLRSYNEQFFGPGTRLTVL.

The rearrangement joins TRBV19 to TRBJ1-1; tentatively, D is TRBD1 (6 bases). Per the germline V gene, CDR1 is LNHDA and CDR2 is SQIVND (reference sequence). The V and J ends lost 10 bases and 1 base respectively, with 19 bases between them. CDR3 size: 15 residues. Here the CDR3 DNA reads TGTGCCATACGGACTCCACAGGGAAAGAACACTGAAGCTTTCTTT. This encodes CAIRTPQGKNTEAFF.

The chain uses TRBV27 and TRBJ1-1, with D hard to call. Germline V gene data show CDR1 as MNHEY and CDR2 as SMNVEV (reference sequence). This CDR3 region has 14 residues. Trimming cost V 4 bases and J 3 bases, with 12 bases left between them. Here the CDR3 DNA reads TGTGCCAGCAGTTATGGCGGAGGGTACACTGAAGCTTTCTTT. Protein: CASSYGGGYTEAFF.

The chain combines TRBV14 with TRBJ1-6; the D gene is possibly TRBD1 (6 bases). This CDR3 contains 16 residues. The V end lost 0 bases, the J end lost 7 bases, and 13 bases lay between the germline ends. CDR1 and CDR2 (germline): SGHDN, FVKESK. The CDR3 protein is CASSQDKGEKNSPLHF. The CDR3, as DNA: TGTGCCAGCAGCCAAGATAAGGGGGAGAAGAATTCACCCCTCCACTTT. Based on the CDR3 plus reference TRBV14 and TRBJ1-6, the full variable domain is EAGVTQFPSHSVIEKGQTVTLRCDPISGHDNLYWYRRVMGKEIKFLLHFVKESKQDESGMPNNRFLAERTGGTYSTLKVQPAELEDSGVYFCASSQDKGEKNSPLHFGNGTRLTVT.

The chain has TRBV5-5 and TRBJ2-7; 7 nucleotides line up with TRBD1. This CDR3 spans 16 amino acids. CDR1 is SGHKS and CDR2 is YYEKEE in the germline V gene (reference sequence). The trim removed 4 bases at V and 4 bases at J, leaving 14 bases unmatched. The CDR3 DNA sequence: TGTGCCAGCAGCCCCGTCACAGGGGTTGCCTGGTACGAGCAGTACTTC. As protein: CASSPVTGVAWYEQYF.

The V gene is TRBV5-4, the J gene TRBJ2-7; 8 nucleotides align to TRBD1. Trimming removed 4 bases from V and 4 bases from J; junction bases left unmatched: 7. CDR3 length: 14 amino acids. Germline V gene lookup returns CDR1 SGHNT and CDR2 YYREEE (reference sequence). For the CDR3, the DNA is TGTGCCAGCAGCCCGGGGACAGGCCTTTACGAGCAGTACTTC. Translating gives CASSPGTGLYEQYF.

This clone was detected once. V usage is TRBV28 and J usage is TRBJ1-2; possibly TRBD1 for D (6 bases). The ends were cut back, 3 bases at V and 7 bases at J, with 12 bases in the middle. The CDR3 totals 13 residues. Germline CDR1 MDHEN, CDR2 SYDVKM. The CDR3 DNA follows: TGTGCCAGCAGTTTCCAGGGGTCCATTGGCTACACCTTC. Its translation: CASSFQGSIGYTF.

The rearrangement uses TRBV27 and TRBJ2-7, with 7 nucleotides matching TRBD1. CDR1 and CDR2 (germline): MNHEY, SMNVEV (reference sequence). The ends lost 5 bases at V and 3 bases at J; junction bases unmatched: 13. This CDR3 is 16 amino acids long. The CDR3 DNA is TGTGCCAGCAGTCCCCGGGGACAGCTATTCCTCTACGAGCAGTACTTC. It yields the protein CASSPRGQLFLYEQYF.

The V call is TRBV28, the J call TRBJ1-1; no definite D call. Germline V gene data show CDR1 as MDHEN and CDR2 as SYDVKM. CDR3 length: 15 amino acids. With 3 bases removed from V and 2 bases from J, the gap between germline ends came to 13 bases. CDR3 protein: CASSLRGEINTEAFF. The CDR3 nucleotides read TGTGCCAGCAGTTTGCGCGGAGAAATCAACACTGAAGCTTTCTTT. Based on the CDR3 plus reference TRBV28 and TRBJ1-1, the full variable domain is DVKVTQSSRYLVKRTGEKVFLECVQDMDHENMFWYRQDPGLGLRLIYFSYDVKMKEKGDIPEGYSVSREKKERFSLILESASTNQTSMYLCASSLRGEINTEAFFGQGTRLTVV.

The chain joins TRBV30 to TRBJ1-5, with D unclear. The V gene's germline CDR1 is GTSNPN and CDR2 SVGIG (reference sequence). With 2 bases removed from V and 2 bases from J, the gap between germline ends came to 13 bases. The CDR3 sequence is 15 residues long. CDR3 loop: CAWSTRYIRNQPQHF. CDR3 DNA sequence: TGTGCCTGGAGTACCAGATATATTCGCAATCAGCCCCAGCATTTT.

The V call is TRBV27, the J call TRBJ2-3; a weak D match, TRBD1 (5 bases). Germline V gene data show CDR1 as MNHEY and CDR2 as SMNVEV (reference sequence). V was clipped by 0 bases and J by 6 bases, with 13 bases between them. The CDR3 spans 15 residues. CDR3 amino acids: CASSLSGPGHDTQYF. Here the CDR3 DNA reads TGTGCCAGCAGTTTATCCGGCCCCGGACACGATACGCAGTATTTT.

The chain uses TRBV5-1 and TRBJ2-5; the match to TRBD2 covers 12 bases. J was trimmed by 2 bases and V by 0 bases; bases with no gene match: 5. Per germline, CDR1 SGHRS and CDR2 YFSETQ. This CDR3 has 17 residues. CDR3 in DNA: TGCGCCAGCAGCTTGGGGACTAGCGGGGTATATCAAGAGACCCAGTACTTC. Translating it yields CASSLGTSGVYQETQYF.

V usage is TRBV5-1 and J usage is TRBJ1-1; D unresolved. V shed 8 bases and J shed 0 bases, with 14 bases lying between them. Looked up from germline, CDR1 is SGHRS and CDR2 is YFSETQ. CDR3 length equals 14 residues. CDR3: CARPRVPMNTEAFF. The CDR3 DNA is TGCGCCAGACCGAGGGTCCCAATGAACACTGAAGCTTTCTTT.

V is TRBV11-3 and J is TRBJ1-1; D remains ambiguous. CDR3 length: 15 residues. V was cut by 1 base and J by 0 bases, with 9 bases left in between. The V gene's germline CDR1 is SGHNT and CDR2 YENEEA. The CDR3: CASSLGRNLNTEAFF. For the CDR3, the DNA is TGTGCCAGCAGCTTAGGTCGTAATTTGAACACTGAAGCTTTCTTT.

The chain employs TRBV5-4 and TRBJ2-2, with TRBD1 matching over 9 bases. The length of the CDR3 is 15 residues. CDR1 and CDR2 from the germline V gene are SGHNT and YYREEE (reference sequence). After removal of 4 bases from V and 3 bases from J, the junction contained 4 bases not matched to a gene. The chain's CDR3 is CASSTWTGDTGELFF. The CDR3 DNA is TGTGCCAGCAGCACGTGGACAGGGGACACCGGGGAGCTGTTTTTT. The whole variable domain, filled in from reference TRBV5-4 and TRBJ2-2, reads ETGVTQSPTHLIKTRGQQVTLRCSSQSGHNTVSWYQQALGQGPQFIFQYYREEENGRGNFPPRFSGLQFPNYSSELNVNALELDDSALYLCASSTWTGDTGELFFGEGSRLTVL.

V and J are TRBV4-1 and TRBJ2-5, with 11 bases matching TRBD2. V lost 1 base, J lost 2 bases, and 21 bases stayed unmatched. The CDR3 sequence is 22 residues long. Germline CDR1 MGHRA, CDR2 YSYEKL. The CDR3 bases are TGCGCCAGCAGCCAAGTACAAGTAGGGGCGCTAGCGGGAGGAACGGAGCAAGAGACCCAGTACTTC. Translation gives CASSQVQVGALAGGTEQETQYF.